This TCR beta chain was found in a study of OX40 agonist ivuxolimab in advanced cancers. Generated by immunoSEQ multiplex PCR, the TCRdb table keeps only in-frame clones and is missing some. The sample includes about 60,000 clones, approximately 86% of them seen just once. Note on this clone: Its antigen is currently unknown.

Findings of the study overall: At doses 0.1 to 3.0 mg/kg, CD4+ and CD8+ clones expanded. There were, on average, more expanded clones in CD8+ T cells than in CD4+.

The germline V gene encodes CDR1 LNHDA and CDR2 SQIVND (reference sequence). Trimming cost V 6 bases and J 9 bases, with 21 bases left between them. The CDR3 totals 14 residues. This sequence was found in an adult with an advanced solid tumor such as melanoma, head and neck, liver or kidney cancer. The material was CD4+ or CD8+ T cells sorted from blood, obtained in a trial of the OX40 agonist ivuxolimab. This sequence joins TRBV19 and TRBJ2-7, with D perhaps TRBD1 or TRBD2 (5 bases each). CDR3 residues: CASRAGTGFQRQYF. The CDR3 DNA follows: TGTGCCAGTAGGGCCGGGACCGGATTCCAGCGGCAGTACTTC.